The entry below gives a single T cell receptor (beta chain) sequence along with its context. Its specificity is not known. The data originate from a study of Graves' ophthalmopathy and Graves' hyperthyroidism. The diagnostic workup employed clinical symptoms, serum thyroxine, TRAb, thyroid ultrasound and orbital computed tomography. Overall study results and limits: Most expanded clonotypes from thyroid (those above 0.001 frequency) were also found in blood.

For repertoire sequencing, the TCR beta CDR3 regions were amplified from RNA transcripts. The first round was an RT-PCR with HTBI primers, and the second round was a multiplex PCR. One entry per CDR3 protein results from TCRdb running MiXCR on the multiplex PCR reads. The profile shows about 1.2 million distinct CDR3 sequences, about two fifths of them singletons. This CDR3 spans 15 amino acids. Germline V gene lookup returns CDR1 DFQATT and CDR2 SNEGSKA (reference sequence). Between the trimmed V and J ends, which lost 4 bases and 0 bases, there was a span of 16 bases. The V call is TRBV20-1, the J call TRBJ2-7; weak D call: TRBD1 (5 bases). This TCR came from an adult man with Graves' hyperthyroidism. Sequencing input: peripheral blood or thyroid tissue (not recorded which). The CDR3 loop is CSANNPGSSSYEQYF. The CDR3 coding sequence is TGCAGTGCTAACAACCCAGGGTCCAGCTCCTACGAGCAGTACTTC.